Presented here are 8 T cell receptor beta chains from one specimen sequenced in a study of regulatory T cells in long-lasting Graves disease. Time point here: persistent/refractory GD, antithyroid drugs over 5 years with positive TRAb. Extracted PBMC RNA gave rise to the TCR library. Arm-PCR of CDR3 regions and iRepertoire HTBI primers were used to build TCR beta libraries. TCRdb used MiXCR to reprocess the multiplex PCR reads, holding one entry per CDR3 protein. The sample holds 650,000 to 850,000 distinct CDR3 sequences, around 30% seen once. The sample was peripheral blood mononuclear cells (PBMCs), taken when the disease was refractory, from a patient treated with antithyroid drugs. Receptors were obtained from a female donor with Graves disease.

Only a few counts were recorded for this clonotype. The CDR3 DNA is TGTGCCAGCTCGGGACTAGCGGGAGCAGAGACCCAGTACTTC. Translated: CASSGLAGAETQYF. The chain uses TRBV2 and TRBJ2-5; 14 nucleotides match TRBD2. Per the germline V gene, CDR1 is SNHLY and CDR2 is FYNNEI. This CDR3 is built from 14 residues. V lost 8 bases and J lost 4; bases outside the gene matches: 3.

This clonotype was observed many times. The CDR3 region has the DNA TGTGCCAGCAGCCTGACAGGGCTAGAGACCCAGTACTTC. This translates into CASSLTGLETQYF. This chain uses TRBV28 with TRBJ2-5; 7 bases map to TRBD1. The germline V gene encodes CDR1 MDHEN and CDR2 SYDVKM. V lost 6 bases and J lost 4; bases outside the gene matches: 5. The CDR3 length is 13 residues.

The chain links TRBV7-3 to TRBJ1-1; 9 nucleotides agree with TRBD1. The CDR3 contains 15 residues. Germline V gives CDR1 SGHTA, CDR2 FQGTGA. The J segment lost 1 base and the V segment lost 8 bases, leaving 8 bases of the junction unmatched. CDR3 in DNA: TGTGCCAGCGCCGGGACAGGGAGACAGAACACTGAAGCTTTCTTT. It codes for CASAGTGRQNTEAFF. Filled out from reference TRBV7-3 and TRBJ1-1, the complete variable domain reads GAGVSQTPSNKVTEKGKYVELRCDPISGHTALYWYRQSLGQGPEFLIYFQGTGAADDSGLPNDRFFAVRPEGSVSTLKIQRTERGDSAVYLCASAGTGRQNTEAFFGQGTRLTVV.

The count of this clonotype is one. This may stem from a read error, because a much larger clone lies one nucleotide away. No conserved phenylalanine or tryptophan ends this CDR3, so it is likely a read error. The rearrangement uses TRBV11-1 and TRBJ2-5; TRBD2 matches 13 bases. Germline V CDR1 and CDR2: SGHAT, FQDESV (reference sequence). After removal of 4 bases from V and 5 bases from J, the junction contained 7 bases not matched to a gene. The CDR3 extends over 16 amino acids. This CDR3 is CASSSTGTSGKETQYL. In nucleotides, the CDR3 is TGTGCCAGCAGCTCTACCGGGACTAGCGGGAAGGAGACCCAGTACCTC.

The chain is built from TRBV6-1 and TRBJ1-5, with TRBD1 matching 7 bases. With V trimmed by 5 bases and J by 2 bases, 9 bases remained unmatched. Looked up from germline, CDR1 is MNHNS and CDR2 is SASEGT. The CDR3 has 16 residues. Here the CDR3 reads CASSNRGPLGNQPQHF. In nucleotides, the CDR3 is TGTGCCAGCAGTAACAGGGGCCCCCTTGGCAATCAGCCCCAGCATTTT.

The rearrangement uses TRBV11-2 and TRBJ1-2; D remains unclear. The CDR3 runs 13 residues. CDR1 and CDR2 (germline): SGHAT, FQNNGV. Between the trimmed V and J ends, which lost 4 bases and 5 bases, there was a span of 11 bases. The CDR3 nucleotides read TGTGCCAGCAGCTCCCGGGTTACTTATGGCTACACCTTC. The encoded protein is CASSSRVTYGYTF. Drawing the rest from reference TRBV11-2 and TRBJ1-2, the complete variable domain is EAGVAQSPRYKIIEKRQSVAFWCNPISGHATLYWYQQILGQGPKLLIQFQNNGVVDDSQLPKDRFSAERLKGVDSTLKIQPAKLEDSAVYLCASSSRVTYGYTFGSGTRLTVV.

This sequence joins TRBV5-4 and TRBJ1-6, with 7 bases matching TRBD1. CDR1 is SGHNT, CDR2 YYREEE, per germline (reference sequence). CDR3 length equals 15 residues. V trimming: 3 bases; J trimming: 6 bases; junction bases outside the gene matches: 6. Here the CDR3 reads CASSWRTGPNSPLHF. The CDR3 DNA reads as TGTGCCAGCAGCTGGCGGACAGGCCCTAATTCACCCCTCCACTTT.

The chain is built from TRBV6-1 and TRBJ1-5, with D unclear. V shed 7 bases and J shed 0 bases, with 16 bases lying between them. CDR1 is MNHNS and CDR2 is SASEGT in the germline V gene. The CDR3 sequence is 16 residues long. CDR3 nucleotide sequence: TGTGCCAGCACAGGACGGGCTTTTTATAGCAATCAGCCCCAGCATTTT. Residues: CASTGRAFYSNQPQHF.